This TCR beta chain was captured by sequencing in a study of shared clonotypes between healthy human individuals. Whole-study findings and limits: Unshared clonotypes carried lower generation probabilities than those common to all four donors. Incomplete sequencing of sorted subsets was indicated by rarefaction despite large depth.

Comments on this clone: The target antigen is unknown.

Investigators divided CD4+ cells into CD45RA+ naive and CD45RA-negative memory subsets. Clones were read by immunoSEQ multiplex PCR, and TCRdb kept only the in-frame ones, dropping some. Of 1,400,000 or so clones in the sample, around 98.5% were seen once. The CDR3 covers 15 residues. Germline values: CDR1 MNHEY, CDR2 SMNVEV (reference sequence). With 6 bases removed from V and 5 bases from J, the gap between germline ends came to 17 bases. The rearrangement joins TRBV27 to TRBJ1-5; the D is unclear. The clonotype comes from a man younger than 45 in good health. The sequencing sample was made of naive CD4+ T cells sorted from blood. Subset specified: CD45RA+ positively selected. CDR3: CASRTHGAGDQPQHF. The CDR3, as DNA: TGTGCCAGCAGGACTCACGGAGCAGGCGATCAGCCCCAGCATTTT.